What follows are 9 T cell receptor beta chains derived from one specimen sequenced in a study of blood T cell repertoires in COVID-19. TCRdb keeps only in-frame clones here, not all; method: immunoSEQ multiplex PCR. This sample carries about 120,000 clones, about 88% of them seen once, and the ten largest clones take about 1.2%. What was sequenced was peripheral blood. Receptors were obtained from an elderly woman with acute or convalescent COVID-19.

Only a few counts were recorded for this clone. The V gene is TRBV19, the J gene TRBJ1-2, with 10 bases matching TRBD1. Unmatched junction bases numbered 8, after V lost 5 bases and J lost 5 bases. Germline V CDR1 and CDR2: LNHDA, SQIVND (reference sequence). The CDR3 sequence is 15 residues long. In nucleotides, the CDR3 is TGTGCCAGTAGTGGCGAGACAGGGGGCGCATATGGCTACACCTTC. As protein: CASSGETGGAYGYTF. The entire variable domain, with the rest obtained from reference TRBV19 and TRBJ1-2, is as follows: DGGITQSPKYLFRKEGQNVTLSCEQNLNHDAMYWYRQDPGQGLRLIYYSQIVNDFQKGDIAEGYSVSREKKESFPLTVTSAQKNPTAFYLCASSGETGGAYGYTFGSGTRLTVV.

The chain recombines TRBV2 with TRBJ2-3; 10 nucleotides agree with TRBD1. The CDR3 sequence is 16 residues long. From germline, CDR1 is SNHLY and CDR2 FYNNEI. With V trimmed by 7 bases and J by 2 bases, 9 bases remained unmatched. In DNA form, the CDR3 reads TGTGCCAGCACTTATCCGGGACAGGGGATCACAGATACGCAGTATTTT. It translates to CASTYPGQGITDTQYF.

This sequence joins TRBV7-9 and TRBJ2-3, with TRBD1 identical over 9 bases. The germline gives CDR1 SEHNR, CDR2 FQNEAQ (reference sequence). J lost 5 bases, V lost 1 base, and 7 bases had no gene match. This CDR3 region has 16 residues. CDR3 protein: CASSLEGQGSGDTQYF. Here the CDR3 DNA reads TGTGCCAGCAGCTTAGAAGGACAGGGGTCTGGAGATACGCAGTATTTT.

The sample holds a few counts of this clone. The rearrangement links TRBV7-8 to TRBJ1-5, with 9 bases fitting TRBD1. This CDR3 region has 17 residues. Trimming removed 4 bases from V and 6 bases from J; junction bases left unmatched: 13. CDR1 and CDR2 (germline): SGHVS, FQNEAQ. CDR3 sequence: CASSSRDRVLRGQPQHF. CDR3 coding DNA: TGTGCCAGCAGCTCAAGGGACAGGGTATTGAGGGGTCAGCCCCAGCATTTT.

The chain has TRBV2 and TRBJ2-7, with 8 bases that match TRBD2. The CDR3 loop spans 15 amino acids. The junction had 15 bases not matched to a gene; V was cut back by 7 bases and J by 7 bases. Germline values: CDR1 SNHLY, CDR2 FYNNEI. The CDR3 sequence: CASTEGLGRAEEQYF. The CDR3 DNA reads TGTGCCAGCACGGAGGGACTCGGGAGGGCAGAGGAGCAGTACTTC.

CDR3 nucleotides: TGTGCCAGCAATCCCACCCGCACAGGCTACGAGCAGTACTTC. Translation: CASNPTRTGYEQYF. The chain recombines TRBV6-5 with TRBJ2-7, with a possible D match to TRBD1 (5 bases). This CDR3 is built from 14 residues. Germline CDR1 MNHEY, CDR2 SVGAGI. Trimming left V 7 bases short and J 3 bases short, with 16 bases between.

This chain uses TRBV5-1 with TRBJ1-2; weak D call: TRBD1 (6 bases). Germline V gene data show CDR1 as SGHRS and CDR2 as YFSETQ. V lost 3 bases to trimming and J lost 8 bases, with 17 bases between them. The CDR3 consists of 14 residues. CDR3 region: CASSSPQGPGGYTF. DNA of the CDR3: TGCGCCAGCAGCTCCCCACAGGGTCCGGGGGGCTACACCTTC.

V gene TRBV18 combines with J gene TRBJ1-2; D is perhaps TRBD1 (6 bases). V shed 3 bases and J shed 0 bases, with 14 bases lying between them. The CDR3 is made up of 16 amino acids. Per the germline V gene, CDR1 is KGHSH and CDR2 is LQKENI. CDR3 residues: CASSPTGTTANYGYTF. The DNA for the CDR3 is TGTGCCAGCTCACCGACAGGTACAACAGCTAACTATGGCTACACCTTC. Full variable domain (rest looked up from reference TRBV18 and TRBJ1-2): NAGVMQNPRHLVRRRGQEARLRCSPMKGHSHVYWYRQLPEEGLKFMVYLQKENIIDESGMPKERFSAEFPKEGPSILRIQQVVRGDSAAYFCASSPTGTTANYGYTFGSGTRLTVV.

The sample holds one count of this clone. V usage is TRBV20-1 and J usage is TRBJ1-1, with D possibly TRBD1 on 5 matching bases. Germline V gene data show CDR1 as DFQATT and CDR2 as SNEGSKA (reference sequence). CDR3 length equals 15 residues. Trimming stripped 3 bases from V and 3 bases from J, with 17 bases between. The CDR3: CSASRGLNVYTEAFF. In DNA form, the CDR3 reads TGCAGTGCTAGTCGGGGGTTGAATGTGTACACTGAAGCTTTCTTT.